The clone carrying this T cell receptor beta chain was found a few times. What it binds is unknown. This specimen belongs to a study of blood T cells in healthy people across ages. Regarding the study as a whole: Roughly linear declines in TCR beta diversity per million T cells occurred with age. The donors' CMV status was not determined, possibly confounding changes in expanded clonotypes.

The authors drew approximately 9 milliliters of peripheral blood from each donor. Primed by a sample-barcoded 5' primer and a J-beta primer mix, a second PCR proceeded for 7 to 11 cycles. TCRdb recomputed calls from the 5' RACE reads with MiXCR, one row per CDR3 protein. The sample records over 1.5 million distinct CDR3 sequences, roughly 52% being singletons. The V gene's germline CDR1 is DFQATT and CDR2 SNEGSKA (reference sequence). The CDR3 sequence is 16 residues long. Specimen: blood. The V and J genes are TRBV20-1 and TRBJ2-7; 7 nucleotides line up with TRBD1. The receptor comes from a woman aged 40 to 50 in good health. CDR3 DNA sequence: TGCACCGTCCCAGAAGAGGGGGCCCCAAAACAATACGAGCAGTACTTC. It translates to CTVPEEGAPKQYEQYF.